This T cell receptor (beta chain) was observed in a study of OX40 agonist ivuxolimab in advanced cancers. Clones were read by immunoSEQ multiplex PCR, and TCRdb kept only the in-frame ones, dropping some. Altogether over 75,000 clones are present, roughly 87% being singletons, with the ten largest covering roughly 1.4%. Germline values: CDR1 MDHEN, CDR2 SYDVKM. This CDR3 spans 14 amino acids. V lost 5 bases to trimming and J lost 10 bases; unmatched junction nucleotides: 13. The sample in question was CD4+ or CD8+ T cells sorted from blood, obtained in a trial of the OX40 agonist ivuxolimab. This TCR derives from an adult with an advanced solid tumor such as melanoma, head and neck, liver or kidney cancer. The chain joins TRBV28 to TRBJ1-2; TRBD1 agrees at 7 bases. The CDR3, as DNA: TGTGCCAGCAGTAAACACCGGGACAGTTTCTTCTACACCTTC. It translates to CASSKHRDSFFYTF.